Each of the 4 T cell receptor beta chains below was sequenced from the same sample in a study of shared clonotypes between healthy human individuals. Clones were sequenced by immunoSEQ multiplex PCR, and TCRdb holds only the in-frame ones, with some missing. The sample lists approximately 460,000 clones, 60% to 80% seen once, with 12% in the top ten. The sample taken for sequencing was PBMCs. These receptors came from a woman in her thirties or forties in good health. Some clones in this sample may be carry-over from other donors' samples.

The genes are TRBV5-4 and TRBJ2-7; 8 bases align to TRBD2. Germline V gene sequence: CDR1 SGHNT, CDR2 YYREEE (reference sequence). V lost 1 base, J lost 0 bases, and 15 bases stayed unmatched. CDR3 length: 19 residues. This CDR3 reads CASSLHGGLAGFSSYEQYF. CDR3 DNA: TGTGCCAGCAGCTTGCACGGGGGGCTAGCGGGTTTTAGCTCCTACGAGCAGTACTTC.

The CDR3 bases are TGCGCCAGCAGCGACCGACAACAAGAGACCCAGTACTTC. It codes for CASSDRQQETQYF. The chain employs TRBV5-1 and TRBJ2-5; D gene uncertain. Trimming pared 4 bases from V and 2 bases from J, leaving 9 bases between. Germline V gene lookup returns CDR1 SGHRS and CDR2 YFSETQ. The CDR3 totals 13 residues.

As to this clone: It differs at one base from a far larger clone, so likely a read error. This chain connects TRBV15 to TRBJ2-5; weak D call: TRBD2 (5 bases). This CDR3 region has 13 residues. Germline CDR1 is LNHNV and CDR2 is YYDKDF (reference sequence). Trimming removed 1 base from V and 7 bases from J, with 10 bases in between. CDR3 in amino acids: CATSRARSGTQYF. In nucleotides, the CDR3 is TGTGCCACCAGCAGAGCCAGAAGCGGGACCCAGTACTTC.

The chain uses TRBV7-3 and TRBJ2-3, with 7 nucleotides matching TRBD1. Trimming removed 5 bases from V and 4 bases from J; junction bases left unmatched: 6. The germline V gene encodes CDR1 SGHTA and CDR2 FQGTGA. The CDR3 is made up of 14 amino acids. The CDR3 region has the DNA TGTGCCAGCAGCGTGAACAGGGGTCCAGATACGCAGTATTTT. Protein product: CASSVNRGPDTQYF.